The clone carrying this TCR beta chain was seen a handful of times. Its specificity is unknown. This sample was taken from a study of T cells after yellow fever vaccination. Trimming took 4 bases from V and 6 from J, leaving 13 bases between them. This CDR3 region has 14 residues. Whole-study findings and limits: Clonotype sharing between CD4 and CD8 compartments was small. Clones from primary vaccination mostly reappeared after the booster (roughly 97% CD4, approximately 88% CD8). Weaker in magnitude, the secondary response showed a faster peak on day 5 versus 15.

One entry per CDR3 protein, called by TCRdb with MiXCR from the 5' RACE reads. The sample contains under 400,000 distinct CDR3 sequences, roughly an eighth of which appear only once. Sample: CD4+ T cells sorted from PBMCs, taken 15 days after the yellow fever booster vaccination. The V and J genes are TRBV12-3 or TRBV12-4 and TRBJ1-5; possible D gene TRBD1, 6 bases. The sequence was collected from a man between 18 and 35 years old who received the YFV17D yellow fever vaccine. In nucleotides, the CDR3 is TGTGCCAGCAGTTACGGGACACTCGGTCAGCCCCAGCATTTT. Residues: CASSYGTLGQPQHF.